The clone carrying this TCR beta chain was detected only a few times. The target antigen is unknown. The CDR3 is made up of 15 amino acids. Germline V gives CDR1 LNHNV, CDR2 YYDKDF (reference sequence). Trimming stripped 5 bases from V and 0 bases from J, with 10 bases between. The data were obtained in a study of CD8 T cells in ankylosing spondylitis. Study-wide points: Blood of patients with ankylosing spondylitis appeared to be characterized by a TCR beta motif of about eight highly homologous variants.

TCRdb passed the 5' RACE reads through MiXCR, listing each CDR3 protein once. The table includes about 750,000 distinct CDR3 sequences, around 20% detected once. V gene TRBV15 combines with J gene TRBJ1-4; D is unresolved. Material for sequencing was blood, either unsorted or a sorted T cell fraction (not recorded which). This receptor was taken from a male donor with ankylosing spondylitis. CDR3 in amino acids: CATSGKTATNEKLFF. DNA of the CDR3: TGTGCCACCAGCGGGAAAACAGCAACTAATGAAAAACTGTTTTTT.